The next 10 T cell receptor beta chains were all read from a single sample in a study of T cells after yellow fever vaccination. One entry per CDR3 protein, called by TCRdb with MiXCR from the 5' RACE reads. The sample holds 300,000 to 450,000 distinct CDR3 sequences; 6.2% are singletons and the top ten take 14% to 15%. The specimen was PBMCs, collected 5 days after the yellow fever booster vaccination. The receptors were sampled from a man aged 30-40 years who received the YFV17D yellow fever vaccine.

This clonotype was found many times. The chain combines TRBV25-1 with TRBJ2-7; 8 nucleotides align to TRBD2. V lost 4 bases, J lost 2 bases, and 1 base stayed unmatched. CDR1 is MGHDK, CDR2 SYGVNS, per germline. The CDR3 covers 13 residues. The CDR3 DNA reads as TGTGCCAGCAGTGGACTAGCGACCTACGAGCAGTACTTC. It specifies CASSGLATYEQYF.

In its sample, this clonotype was seen many times. The rearrangement links TRBV21-1 to TRBJ2-5; the listed D gene, TRBD2, was not tested against the DNA. TRBV21-1 is designated a pseudogene. There are 16 residues in the CDR3. This chain's CDR3 is CASRPIAGAIVETQYF. In DNA, the CDR3 is TGTGCCAGCAGACCAATAGCGGGAGCGATTGTGGAGACCCAGTACTTC.

This clonotype was counted ten times or more. V usage is TRBV15 and J usage is TRBJ2-7, with D possibly TRBD1 on 6 matching bases. This CDR3 is 15 amino acids long. Germline CDR1 is LNHNV and CDR2 is YYDKDF (reference sequence). Trimming took 2 bases from V and 2 from J, leaving 13 bases between them. As DNA, the CDR3 is TGTGCCACCAGCAGACGCCGGGACAAGGCCTACGAGCAGTACTTC. It specifies CATSRRRDKAYEQYF.

J is TRBJ2-2 and V is TRBV6-2 or TRBV6-3, with D unresolved. This CDR3 is 16 amino acids long. V dropped 3 bases and J dropped 9 bases, with 20 bases sitting between them. CDR1 and CDR2 (germline): MNHEY, SVGEGT. This CDR3 is CASSYPLDPMARELFF. As DNA, the CDR3 is TGTGCCAGCAGTTATCCCCTGGACCCGATGGCGCGGGAGCTGTTTTTT.

This rearrangement joins TRBV7-9 to TRBJ2-5, with TRBD2 matching 14 bases. The CDR3 contains 16 residues. CDR1 and CDR2 (germline): SEHNR, FQNEAQ (reference sequence). The ends lost 5 bases at V and 1 base at J; junction bases unmatched: 3. CDR3 sequence (DNA): TGTGCCAGCAGCCCCGGGACTAGCGGGAGCCAAGAGACCCAGTACTTC. It encodes CASSPGTSGSQETQYF.

The chain joins TRBV11-2 to TRBJ2-6; unclear D gene. This CDR3 has 18 residues. Germline V gene sequence: CDR1 SGHAT, CDR2 FQNNGV. Trimming stripped 2 bases from V and 4 bases from J, with 18 bases between. This CDR3 reads CASSLRWISQLGANVLTF. The CDR3 DNA is TGTGCCAGCAGCTTACGTTGGATTTCCCAACTCGGGGCCAACGTCCTGACTTTC.

This clonotype was found a few times. The J gene is TRBJ2-3, the V gene TRBV7-2; D uncertain. The CDR3 runs 15 residues. Germline CDR1 reads SGHTA; CDR2 reads FQGNSA. Trimming took 3 bases from V and 4 from J, leaving 14 bases between them. CDR3 in amino acids: CASSLGGTRADTQYF. The CDR3 DNA follows: TGTGCCAGCAGCTTGGGCGGCACCAGAGCAGATACGCAGTATTTT.

The chain has TRBV20-1 and TRBJ2-5, with D possibly being TRBD2 (6 bases). Germline assignment: CDR1 DFQATT and CDR2 SNEGSKA (reference sequence). Trimming left V 5 bases short and J 6 bases short, with 16 bases between. CDR3 length equals 13 residues. CDR3 bases: TGCAGTGCTCGAGCGGGTATGCCAAAGACCCAGTACTTC. Translation: CSARAGMPKTQYF.

This clonotype appeared a few times. This chain links TRBV12-3 or TRBV12-4 with TRBJ1-1, with 7 positions matching TRBD1. The J segment lost 4 bases and the V segment lost 3 bases, leaving 5 bases of the junction unmatched. CDR3 size: 14 residues. In nucleotides, the CDR3 is TGTGCCAGCAGTTTGACAGGGATTTTCACTGAAGCTTTCTTT. Its translation: CASSLTGIFTEAFF.

The V call is TRBV18, the J call TRBJ2-3, with no clear D. V dropped 6 bases and J dropped 5 bases, with 15 bases sitting between them. Germline lookup yields CDR1 KGHSH and CDR2 LQKENI. The CDR3 runs 14 residues. The CDR3 DNA follows: TGTGCCAGCTCCCAAGCAATCAACGTAGATACGCAGTATTTT. Translation: CASSQAINVDTQYF.